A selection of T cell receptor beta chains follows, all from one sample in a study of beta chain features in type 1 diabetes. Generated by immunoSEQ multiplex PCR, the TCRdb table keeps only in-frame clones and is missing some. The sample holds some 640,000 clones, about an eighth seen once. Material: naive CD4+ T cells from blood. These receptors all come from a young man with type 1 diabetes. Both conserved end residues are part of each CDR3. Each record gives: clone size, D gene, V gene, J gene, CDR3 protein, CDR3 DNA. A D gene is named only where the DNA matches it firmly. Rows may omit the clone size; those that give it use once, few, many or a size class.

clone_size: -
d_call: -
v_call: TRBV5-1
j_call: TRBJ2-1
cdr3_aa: CASSGLAQDNEQFF
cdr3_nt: TGCGCCAGCAGCGGTCTAGCGCAGGACAATGAGCAGTTCTTC

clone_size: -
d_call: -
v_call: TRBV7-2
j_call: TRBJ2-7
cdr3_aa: CASSSSGGEQYF
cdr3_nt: TGTGCCAGCAGCTCCTCGGGCGGCGAGCAGTACTTC

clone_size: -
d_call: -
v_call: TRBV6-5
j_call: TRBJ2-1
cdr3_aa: CAIPLGGSSYNEQFF
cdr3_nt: TGTGCCATCCCACTGGGGGGTAGCTCCTACAATGAGCAGTTCTTC

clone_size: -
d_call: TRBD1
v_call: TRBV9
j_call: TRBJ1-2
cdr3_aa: CASSVGTLAGGGYGYTF
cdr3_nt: TGTGCCAGCAGCGTAGGTACCCTGGCAGGGGGCGGCTATGGCTACACCTTC

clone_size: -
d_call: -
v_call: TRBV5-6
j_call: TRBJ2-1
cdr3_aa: CASSLGLRGQFF
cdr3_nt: TGTGCCAGCAGCTTGGGCCTGCGGGGGCAGTTCTTC

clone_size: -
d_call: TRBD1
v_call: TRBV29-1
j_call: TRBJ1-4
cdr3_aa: CSGLGTGDSATNEKLFF
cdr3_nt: TGCAGCGGTCTAGGGACAGGCGATTCCGCGACTAATGAAAAACTGTTTTTT

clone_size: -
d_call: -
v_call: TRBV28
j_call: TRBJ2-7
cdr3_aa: CASSFYGPTYEQYF
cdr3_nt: TGTGCCAGCAGTTTTTACGGCCCGACCTACGAGCAGTACTTC

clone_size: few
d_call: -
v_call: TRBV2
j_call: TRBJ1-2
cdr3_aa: CASSDQGPLYGYTF
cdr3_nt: TGTGCCAGCAGTGATCAGGGGCCGCTCTATGGCTACACCTTC

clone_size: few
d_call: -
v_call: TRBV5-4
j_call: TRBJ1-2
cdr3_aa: CASSLPGSGGYTF
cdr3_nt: TGTGCCAGCAGCTTACCAGGGTCAGGAGGCTACACCTTC

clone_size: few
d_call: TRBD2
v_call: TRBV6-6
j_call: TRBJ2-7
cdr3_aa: CASSGTSGSYEQYF
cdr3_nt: TGTGCCAGCAGTGGGACTAGCGGCTCCTACGAGCAGTACTTC

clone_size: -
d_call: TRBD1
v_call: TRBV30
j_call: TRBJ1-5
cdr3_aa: CAWRTGGAGATNQPQHF
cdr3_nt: TGTGCCTGGAGGACAGGGGGCGCGGGGGCAACAAATCAGCCCCAGCATTTT

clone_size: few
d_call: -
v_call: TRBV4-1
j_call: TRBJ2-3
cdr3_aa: CASSLERGSTDTQYF
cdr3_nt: TGCGCCAGCAGCTTAGAGCGAGGGTCGACAGATACGCAGTATTTT

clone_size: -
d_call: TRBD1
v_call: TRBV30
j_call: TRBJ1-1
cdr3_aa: CAWNEGAATEAFF
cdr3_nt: TGTGCCTGGAACGAGGGGGCGGCGACTGAAGCTTTCTTT

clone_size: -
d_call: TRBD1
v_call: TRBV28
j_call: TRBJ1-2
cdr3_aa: CASSLPGQIYGYTF
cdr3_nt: TGTGCCAGCAGTTTACCGGGACAGATCTATGGCTACACCTTC

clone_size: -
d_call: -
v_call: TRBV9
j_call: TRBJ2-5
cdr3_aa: CASSVFSAIQETQYF
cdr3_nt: TGTGCCAGCAGCGTTTTTTCCGCCATACAAGAGACCCAGTACTTC

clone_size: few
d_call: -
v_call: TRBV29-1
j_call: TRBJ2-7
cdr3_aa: CSVDGGAAYEQYF
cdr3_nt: TGCAGCGTTGATGGCGGGGCGGCCTACGAGCAGTACTTC

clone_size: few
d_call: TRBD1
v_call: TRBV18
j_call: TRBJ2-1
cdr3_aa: CASYLLTGQESFF
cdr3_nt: TGTGCCAGCTATCTCCTGACAGGACAGGAATCCTTCTTC

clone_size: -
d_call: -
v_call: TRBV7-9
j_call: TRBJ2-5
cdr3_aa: CASSFPLWGSPQFQETQYF
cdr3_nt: TGTGCCAGCAGCTTTCCACTGTGGGGCAGCCCACAATTCCAAGAGACCCAGTACTTC

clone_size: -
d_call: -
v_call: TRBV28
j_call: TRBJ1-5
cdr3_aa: CASTPGGGNQPQHF
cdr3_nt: TGTGCCAGCACTCCTGGAGGGGGAAATCAGCCCCAGCATTTT

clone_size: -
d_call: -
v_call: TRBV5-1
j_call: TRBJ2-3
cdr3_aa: CASSGTGDTQYF
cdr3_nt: TGCGCCAGCAGCGGCACAGGGGATACGCAGTATTTT

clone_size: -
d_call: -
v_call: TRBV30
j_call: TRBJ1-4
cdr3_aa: CACVSAGVYEKLFF
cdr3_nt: TGTGCCTGTGTTTCAGCAGGGGTGTATGAAAAACTGTTTTTT

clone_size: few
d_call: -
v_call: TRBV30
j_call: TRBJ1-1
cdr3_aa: CAWTPRGGRAFF
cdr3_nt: TGTGCCTGGACCCCCCGGGGGGGGCGTGCTTTCTTT

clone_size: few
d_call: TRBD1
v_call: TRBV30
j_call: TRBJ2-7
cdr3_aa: CAWMGTGSSYEQYF
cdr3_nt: TGTGCCTGGATGGGGACAGGAAGCTCCTACGAGCAGTACTTC

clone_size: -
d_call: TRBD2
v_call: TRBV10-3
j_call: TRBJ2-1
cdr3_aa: CATKGLADTIEQFF
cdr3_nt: TGTGCCACCAAGGGACTAGCGGATACCATTGAGCAGTTCTTC

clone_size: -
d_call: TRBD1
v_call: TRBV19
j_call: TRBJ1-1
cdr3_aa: CASNGQGNTEAFF
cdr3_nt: TGTGCCAGTAACGGACAGGGGAACACTGAAGCTTTCTTT

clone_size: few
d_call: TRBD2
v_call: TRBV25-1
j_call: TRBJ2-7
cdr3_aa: CASSAGLAESYEQYF
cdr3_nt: TGTGCCAGCAGTGCAGGACTAGCGGAGTCCTACGAGCAGTACTTC

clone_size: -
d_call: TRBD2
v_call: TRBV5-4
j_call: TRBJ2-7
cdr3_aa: CASSAGGFYEQYF
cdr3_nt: TGTGCCAGCAGCGCGGGGGGGTTCTACGAGCAGTACTTC

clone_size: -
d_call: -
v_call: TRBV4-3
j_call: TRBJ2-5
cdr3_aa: CASSPGGAHF
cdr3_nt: TGCGCCAGCAGCCCTGGGGGAGCCCACTTC

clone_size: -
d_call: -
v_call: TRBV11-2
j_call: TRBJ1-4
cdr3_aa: CASSNPAVNEKLFF
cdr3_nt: TGTGCCAGCAGCAACCCGGCCGTAAATGAAAAACTGTTTTTT